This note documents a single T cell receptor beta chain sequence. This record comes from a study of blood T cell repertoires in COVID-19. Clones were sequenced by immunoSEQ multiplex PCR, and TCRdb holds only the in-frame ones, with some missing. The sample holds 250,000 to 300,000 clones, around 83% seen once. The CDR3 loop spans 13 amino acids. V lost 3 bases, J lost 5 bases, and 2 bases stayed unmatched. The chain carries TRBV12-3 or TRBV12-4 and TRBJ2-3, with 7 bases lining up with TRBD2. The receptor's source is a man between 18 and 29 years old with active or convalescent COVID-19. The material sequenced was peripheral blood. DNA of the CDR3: TGTGCCAGCAGTTTTGGGGGGGAAGATACGCAGTATTTT. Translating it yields CASSFGGEDTQYF.